The 9 T cell receptor beta chains below all came from one sample that was sequenced in a study of blood T cell repertoires in COVID-19 (dated by TCRdb to the early 2020s). Library construction relied on the immunoSEQ multiplex PCR assay. Entries here come from immuneACCESS through TCRdb and include only in-frame sequences with V and J called. Some clones fail to appear in such tables; in the studies checked, an unresolved V gene covers under half of the shortfall, and the cause of the remainder is unknown. The sample table records 53,000 or so clones; 70% to 90% of these occur just once. The leading ten clones occupy less than 3% of the sample. The sequenced sample was peripheral blood. These receptors were collected from an elderly man with acute or convalescent COVID-19.

The table lists this clone with a count of one. V usage is TRBV12-5 and J usage is TRBJ1-3; D not certain. Germline CDR1 LGHNT, CDR2 FRNRAP. With 5 bases removed from V and 9 bases from J, the gap between germline ends came to 17 bases. The CDR3 spans 14 residues. The CDR3 spells CASGPKGPEGTIYF. CDR3 nucleotides: TGTGCTAGTGGTCCCAAGGGCCCGGAGGGCACCATATATTTT.

The chain couples TRBV5-4 to TRBJ2-1, with 9 bases lining up with TRBD2. The V gene end was trimmed by 7 bases and the J gene end by 8 bases; junction bases not matched to a gene: 13. Germline CDR1 is SGHNT and CDR2 is YYREEE (reference sequence). The CDR3 covers 15 residues. CDR3 protein: CASGPGLAGTDEQFF. The CDR3 bases are TGTGCCAGCGGTCCCGGTCTAGCGGGAACCGATGAGCAGTTCTTC.

CDR3 amino acids: CASRPRDMNQPQHF. Written as DNA, the CDR3 is TGTGCCAGCAGGCCGAGGGACATGAATCAGCCCCAGCATTTT. This chain connects TRBV5-6 to TRBJ1-5; tentative D call: TRBD1 (6 bases). CDR3 length: 14 residues. The germline V gene encodes CDR1 SGHDT and CDR2 YYEEEE. V shed 5 bases and J shed 4 bases, with 13 bases lying between them.

The genes are TRBV27 and TRBJ2-1; unclear D gene. CDR1 MNHEY and CDR2 SMNVEV come from the germline V gene (reference sequence). V was trimmed by 7 bases and J by 3 bases, leaving 10 bases between them. The CDR3 runs to 13 residues. The CDR3 sequence: CASKNSFYNEQFF. The CDR3 DNA sequence: TGTGCCAGCAAAAACAGCTTCTACAATGAGCAGTTCTTC.

The V and J genes are TRBV6-5 and TRBJ1-1; D is perhaps TRBD1 (5 bases). This CDR3 is 11 amino acids long. V was shortened by 2 bases and J by 10 bases, with 8 bases between the two germline ends. The germline gives CDR1 MNHEY, CDR2 SVGAGI. The CDR3 nucleotides are TGTGCCAGCAGTTACGCTACAGGAGCTTTCTTT. Protein sequence: CASSYATGAFF.

The chain recombines TRBV3-1 (or the pseudogene TRBV3-2) with TRBJ2-7; D is undetermined. V was clipped by 4 bases and J by 5 bases, with 12 bases between them. This CDR3 has 13 amino acids. The germline V gene has CDR1 LGHDT and CDR2 YNNKEL (reference sequence). Here the CDR3 DNA reads TGTGCCAGCAGCCCTGCCTGGCAGGACGAGCAGTACTTC. Its translation: CASSPAWQDEQYF.

This chain links TRBV27 with TRBJ1-1, with D maybe TRBD1 (5 bases). The CDR3 sequence is 15 residues long. The V end was cut by 1 base, the J end by 5 bases, with 14 bases between. Germline V gene data show CDR1 as MNHEY and CDR2 as SMNVEV (reference sequence). CDR3 protein: CASSLYRGGKTEAFF. The CDR3 coding sequence is TGTGCCAGCAGTTTATACCGGGGGGGTAAGACTGAAGCTTTCTTT.

The chain carries TRBV28 and TRBJ2-2, with 8 bases fitting TRBD1. J gave up 4 bases and V 5 bases, and 6 bases lay outside the gene matches. Per the germline V gene, CDR1 is MDHEN and CDR2 is SYDVKM. CDR3 size: 15 residues. CDR3 in amino acids: CASSLPGGGTGELFF. Written as DNA, the CDR3 is TGTGCCAGCAGTCTTCCAGGGGGCGGCACCGGGGAGCTGTTTTTT. Full variable domain (missing parts from reference TRBV28 and TRBJ2-2): DVKVTQSSRYLVKRTGEKVFLECVQDMDHENMFWYRQDPGLGLRLIYFSYDVKMKEKGDIPEGYSVSREKKERFSLILESASTNQTSMYLCASSLPGGGTGELFFGEGSRLTVL.

This chain links TRBV6-5 with TRBJ2-7; a possible D gene is TRBD2 (5 bases). There are 14 residues in the CDR3. Per the germline V gene, CDR1 is MNHEY and CDR2 is SVGAGI. Trimming pared 7 bases from V and 9 bases from J, leaving 22 bases between. The chain's CDR3 is CASTGLWTEGGQYF. The CDR3, as DNA: TGTGCCAGCACCGGATTGTGGACTGAAGGCGGGCAGTACTTC.